Listed below are T cell receptor beta chains from one sample, sequenced in a study of molecular identifiers for immune sequencing clone quantification. TCRdb used MiXCR to reprocess the PCR reads, holding one entry per CDR3 protein. The sample consists of 490,000 or so distinct CDR3 sequences, around 23% of them appearing once. Sequencing used naive CD8+ T cells from blood, with Jurkat cell RNA spiked in. These receptors all stem from a human donor in good health. Some libraries in this study had Jurkat cell RNA spiked in. Both conserved end residues are part of each CDR3. The order of the fields is D gene, CDR3 length, J gene, V gene, clone size, CDR3 DNA, CDR3 protein. D genes are given only for firm matches. Clone size, where shown, is once, few, many, or a class for clones that have expanded.

.,15,TRBJ2-1,TRBV19,few,TGTGCCAGTAGTATTGAGGTCCTCTCCTACAATGAGCAGTTCTTC,CASSIEVLSYNEQFF
.,13,TRBJ2-5,TRBV7-2,.,TGTGCCAGCAGAGCCGGGACCCAAGGGACCCAGTACTTC,CASRAGTQGTQYF
.,13,TRBJ2-1,TRBV19,few,TGTGCCAGTAGTATCGGGTCCTACAATGAGCAGTCCTTC,CASSIGSYNEQSF
TRBD1,18,TRBJ1-3,TRBV24-1,few,TGTGCCACCACCCAGGGACAGGGTGAAGTGTTCTCTGGAAACACCATATATTTT,CATTQGQGEVFSGNTIYF
.,12,TRBJ2-1,TRBV29-1,few,TGCAGCGTTGAAGAAACGGGGGATGAGCAGTTCTTC,CSVEETGDEQFF
.,15,TRBJ1-1,TRBV4-3,.,TGCGCCAGCAGCCAAGATTCACACAGGAACACTGAAGCTTTCTTT,CASSQDSHRNTEAFF
.,14,TRBJ2-3,TRBV12-3/TRBV12-4,many,TGTGCCAGCAGTTTGGTAGGGTTCACAGATACGCAGTATTTT,CASSLVGFTDTQYF
TRBD1,18,TRBJ2-2,TRBV14,many,TGTGCCAGCAGCCAAGATCGGACAGGAATCTGGAACACCGGGGAGCTGTTTTTT,CASSQDRTGIWNTGELFF
.,12,TRBJ1-4,TRBV12-3/TRBV12-4,many,TGTGCCAGCAGCCGGGACGGTGAAAAACTGTTTTTT,CASSRDGEKLFF
.,14,TRBJ1-2,TRBV28,few,TGTGCCAGCTCCTGGGCAGGGGCGTCCTATGGCTACACCTTC,CASSWAGASYGYTF
.,15,TRBJ1-4,TRBV2,.,TGTGCCAGCAGTGAACAAACAGGGTTATTCGAAAAACTGTTTTTT,CASSEQTGLFEKLFF
.,15,TRBJ1-2,TRBV27,few,TGTGCCAGCAGTTTATCTGGCGGGGGTAACTATGGCTACACCTTC,CASSLSGGGNYGYTF
.,13,TRBJ1-1,TRBV5-1,many,TGCGCCAGCAGCTTGACGGGGGCCTATGCAGCTTTCTTT,CASSLTGAYAAFF
TRBD2,14,TRBJ2-7,TRBV20-1,.,TGCAGTGCTCCCCCGGGACTAGTCGTTGGGGAGCAGTACTTC,CSAPPGLVVGEQYF
TRBD1,14,TRBJ2-3,TRBV4-3,many,TGCGCCAGCAGCTGGGACAGGGGTGCAGATACGCAGTATTTT,CASSWDRGADTQYF
.,13,TRBJ2-5,TRBV12-3/TRBV12-4,few,TGTGCCAGCAGTACGAGCCGACAAGAGACCCAGTACTTC,CASSTSRQETQYF
.,14,TRBJ1-1,TRBV7-2,many,TGTGCCAGCAGGACGATGACAGAGAACACTGAAGCTTTCTTT,CASRTMTENTEAFF
.,18,TRBJ1-2,TRBV29-1,many,TGCAGCGTTGAAGCACGAGATATTCCTGAGTTAGCTAACTATGGCTACACCTTC,CSVEARDIPELANYGYTF
TRBD1,13,TRBJ2-5,TRBV5-6,few,TGTGCCAGCAGCCCAGGACAGGGGAATCGCCAGTACTTC,CASSPGQGNRQYF